This TCR beta chain was recorded in a study of T-cell memory formation after mild COVID-19. TCRdb analysed the 5' RACE reads with MiXCR anew, one entry per CDR3 protein. The sample includes around 83,000 distinct CDR3 sequences, about 23% of them seen just once. The CDR3 extends over 15 amino acids. Trimming removed 0 bases from V and 4 bases from J; junction bases left unmatched: 5. CDR1 and CDR2 from the germline V gene are LGHNA and YSLEER. Sequencing was performed on PBMCs or a T cell subset sorted from them (not recorded which). This clonotype was obtained from a man aged 18 to 29 who had mild COVID-19 (a few samples of this study predate the infection). Cell type and time point are not known. This chain joins TRBV4-3 and TRBJ2-5; 7 bases match TRBD1. CDR3 region: CASSQDWTGGETQYF. The CDR3 DNA reads TGCGCCAGCAGCCAAGATTGGACAGGAGGAGAGACCCAGTACTTC.